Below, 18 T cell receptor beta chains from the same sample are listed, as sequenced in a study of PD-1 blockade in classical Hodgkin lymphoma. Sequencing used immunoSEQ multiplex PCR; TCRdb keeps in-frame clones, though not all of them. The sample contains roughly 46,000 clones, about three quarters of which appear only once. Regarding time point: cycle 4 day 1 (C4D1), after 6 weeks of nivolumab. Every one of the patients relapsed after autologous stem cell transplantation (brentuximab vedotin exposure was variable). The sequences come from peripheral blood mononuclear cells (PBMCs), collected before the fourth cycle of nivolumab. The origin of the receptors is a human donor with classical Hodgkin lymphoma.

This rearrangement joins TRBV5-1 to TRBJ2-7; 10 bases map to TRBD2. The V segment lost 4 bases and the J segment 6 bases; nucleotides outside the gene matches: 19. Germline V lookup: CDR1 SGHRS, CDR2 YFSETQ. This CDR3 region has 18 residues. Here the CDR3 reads CASSRPWASGSSLTEQYF. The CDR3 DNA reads TGCGCCAGCAGCCGGCCATGGGCTAGCGGGAGCTCCCTCACCGAGCAGTACTTC.

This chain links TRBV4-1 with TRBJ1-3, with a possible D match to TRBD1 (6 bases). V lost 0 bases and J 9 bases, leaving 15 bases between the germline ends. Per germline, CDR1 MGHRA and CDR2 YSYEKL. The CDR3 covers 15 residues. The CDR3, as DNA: TGCGCCAGCAGCCAAGACGGACGGCCCAGGGGCACCATATATTTT. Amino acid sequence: CASSQDGRPRGTIYF.

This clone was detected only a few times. This CDR3 is CASSPGTGRETQYF. For the CDR3, the DNA is TGCGCCAGCTCACCCGGGACAGGACGAGAGACCCAGTACTTC. V usage is TRBV4-1 and J usage is TRBJ2-5, with TRBD1 matching over 8 bases. V trimming: 8 bases; J trimming: 4 bases; junction bases outside the gene matches: 9. The length of the CDR3 is 14 residues. Per germline, CDR1 MGHRA and CDR2 YSYEKL.

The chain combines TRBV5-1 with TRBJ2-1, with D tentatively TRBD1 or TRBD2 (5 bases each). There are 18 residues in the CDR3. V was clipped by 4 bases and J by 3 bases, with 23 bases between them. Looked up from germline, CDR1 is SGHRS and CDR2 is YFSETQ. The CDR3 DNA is TGCGCCAGCAGCCCCGTGCCCCGGGGCCTAGGGTACTACAATGAGCAGTTCTTC. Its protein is CASSPVPRGLGYYNEQFF.

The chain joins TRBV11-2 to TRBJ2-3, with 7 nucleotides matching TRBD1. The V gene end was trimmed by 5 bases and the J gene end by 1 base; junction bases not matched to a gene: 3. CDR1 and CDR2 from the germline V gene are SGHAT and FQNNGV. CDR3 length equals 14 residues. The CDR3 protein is CASSPDRGTDTQYF. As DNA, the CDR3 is TGTGCCAGCAGCCCAGACAGGGGCACAGATACGCAGTATTTT.

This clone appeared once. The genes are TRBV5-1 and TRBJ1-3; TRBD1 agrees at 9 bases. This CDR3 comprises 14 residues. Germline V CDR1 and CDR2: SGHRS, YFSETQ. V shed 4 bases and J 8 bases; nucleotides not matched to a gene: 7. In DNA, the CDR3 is TGCGCCAGCAGCCAGGGACAGGGTAGTGACACCATATATTTT. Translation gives CASSQGQGSDTIYF. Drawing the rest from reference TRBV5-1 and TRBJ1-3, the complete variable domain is KAGVTQTPRYLIKTRGQQVTLSCSPISGHRSVSWYQQTPGQGLQFLFEYFSETQRNKGNFPGRFSGRQFSNSRSEMNVSTLELGDSALYLCASSQGQGSDTIYFGEGSWLTVV.

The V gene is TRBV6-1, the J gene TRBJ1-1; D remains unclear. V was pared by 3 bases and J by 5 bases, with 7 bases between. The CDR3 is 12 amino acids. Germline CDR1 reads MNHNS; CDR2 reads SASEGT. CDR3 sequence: CASSEGWTEAFF. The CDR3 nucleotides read TGTGCCAGCAGTGAGGGCTGGACTGAAGCTTTCTTT.

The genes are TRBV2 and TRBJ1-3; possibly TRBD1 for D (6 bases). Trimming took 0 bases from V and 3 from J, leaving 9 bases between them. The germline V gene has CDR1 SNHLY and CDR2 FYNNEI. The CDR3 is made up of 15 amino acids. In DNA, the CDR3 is TGTGCCAGCAGTGAAGCGGGGACATATGGAAACACCATATATTTT. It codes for CASSEAGTYGNTIYF.

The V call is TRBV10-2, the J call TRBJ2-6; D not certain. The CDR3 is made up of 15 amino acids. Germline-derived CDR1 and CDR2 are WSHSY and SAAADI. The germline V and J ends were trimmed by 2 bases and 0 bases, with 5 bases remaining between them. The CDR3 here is CASSEQSSGANVLTF. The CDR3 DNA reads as TGCGCCAGCAGTGAGCAGAGCTCTGGGGCCAACGTCCTGACTTTC.

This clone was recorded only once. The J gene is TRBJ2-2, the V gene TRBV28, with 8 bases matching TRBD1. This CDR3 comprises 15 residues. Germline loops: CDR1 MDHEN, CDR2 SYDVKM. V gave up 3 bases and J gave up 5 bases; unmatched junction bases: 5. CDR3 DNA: TGTGCCAGCAGTTTGGGTCAGGGGGCGACCGGGGAGCTGTTTTTT. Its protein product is CASSLGQGATGELFF.

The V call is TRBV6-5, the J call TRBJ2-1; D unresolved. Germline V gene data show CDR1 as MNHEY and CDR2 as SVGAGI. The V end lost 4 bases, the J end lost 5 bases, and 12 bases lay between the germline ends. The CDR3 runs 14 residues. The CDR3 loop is CASSFLTRNNEQFF. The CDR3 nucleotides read TGTGCCAGCAGTTTCCTCACAAGGAACAATGAGCAGTTCTTC.

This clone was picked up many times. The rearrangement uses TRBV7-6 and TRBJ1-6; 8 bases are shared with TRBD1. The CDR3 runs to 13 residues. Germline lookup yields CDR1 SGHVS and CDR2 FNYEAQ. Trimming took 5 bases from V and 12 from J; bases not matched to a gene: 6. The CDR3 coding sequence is TGTGCCAGCAGCCCGACAGGGGTGGAACCCCTCCACTTT. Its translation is CASSPTGVEPLHF.

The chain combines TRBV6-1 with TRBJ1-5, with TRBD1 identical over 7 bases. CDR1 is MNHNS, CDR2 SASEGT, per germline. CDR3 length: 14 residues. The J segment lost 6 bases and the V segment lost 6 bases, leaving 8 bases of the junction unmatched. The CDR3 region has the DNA TGTGCCAGCAGCGTGGACAGGCTCTCTCAGCCCCAGCATTTT. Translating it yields CASSVDRLSQPQHF.

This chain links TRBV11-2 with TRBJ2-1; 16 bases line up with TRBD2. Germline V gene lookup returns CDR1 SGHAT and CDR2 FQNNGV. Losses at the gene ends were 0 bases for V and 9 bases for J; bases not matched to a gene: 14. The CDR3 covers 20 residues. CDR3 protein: CASSLDRKMLGLAGGSEQFF. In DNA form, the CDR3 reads TGTGCCAGCAGCTTAGATCGGAAGATGTTGGGACTAGCGGGGGGGAGTGAGCAGTTCTTC.

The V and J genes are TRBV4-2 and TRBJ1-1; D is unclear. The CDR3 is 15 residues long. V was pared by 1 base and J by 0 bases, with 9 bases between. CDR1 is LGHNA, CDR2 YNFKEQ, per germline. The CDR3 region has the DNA TGTGCCAGCAGCCAAGGCCCGAGTATGAACACTGAAGCTTTCTTT. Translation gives CASSQGPSMNTEAFF.

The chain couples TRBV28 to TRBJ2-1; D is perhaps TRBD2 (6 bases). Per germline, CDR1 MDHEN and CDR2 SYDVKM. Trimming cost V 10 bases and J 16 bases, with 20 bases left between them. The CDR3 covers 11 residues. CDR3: CATEGTGPGFF. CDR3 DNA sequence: TGTGCCACCGAGGGGACTGGTCCCGGATTCTTC.

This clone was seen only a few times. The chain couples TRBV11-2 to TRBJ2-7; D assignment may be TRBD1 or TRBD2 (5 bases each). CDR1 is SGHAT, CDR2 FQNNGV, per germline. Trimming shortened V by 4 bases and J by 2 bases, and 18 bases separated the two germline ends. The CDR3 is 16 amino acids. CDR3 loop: CASSSDYVREPYEQYF. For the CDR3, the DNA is TGTGCCAGCAGCTCCGACTACGTCAGGGAACCCTACGAGCAGTACTTC.

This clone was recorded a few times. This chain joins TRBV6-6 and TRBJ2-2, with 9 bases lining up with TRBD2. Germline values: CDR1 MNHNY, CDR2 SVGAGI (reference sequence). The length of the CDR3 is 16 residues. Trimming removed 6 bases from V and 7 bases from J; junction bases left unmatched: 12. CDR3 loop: CASRLSGGALGGELFF. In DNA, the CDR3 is TGTGCCAGCAGGCTTAGCGGGGGCGCTTTGGGCGGGGAGCTGTTTTTT.